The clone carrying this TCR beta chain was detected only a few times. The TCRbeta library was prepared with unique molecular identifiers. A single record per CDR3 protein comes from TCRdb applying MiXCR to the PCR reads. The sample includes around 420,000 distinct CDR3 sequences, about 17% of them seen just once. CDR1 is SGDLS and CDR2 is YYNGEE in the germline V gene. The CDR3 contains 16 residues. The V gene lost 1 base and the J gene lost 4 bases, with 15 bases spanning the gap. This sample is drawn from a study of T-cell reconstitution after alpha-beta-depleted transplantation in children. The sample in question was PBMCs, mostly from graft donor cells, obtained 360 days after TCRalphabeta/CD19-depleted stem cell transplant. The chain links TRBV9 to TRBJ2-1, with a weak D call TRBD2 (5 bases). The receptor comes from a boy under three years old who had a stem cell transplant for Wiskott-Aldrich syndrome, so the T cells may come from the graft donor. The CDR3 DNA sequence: TGTGCCAGCAGCGTAAGACTCGGGATGGGTTACAATGAGCAGTTCTTC. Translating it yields CASSVRLGMGYNEQFF.